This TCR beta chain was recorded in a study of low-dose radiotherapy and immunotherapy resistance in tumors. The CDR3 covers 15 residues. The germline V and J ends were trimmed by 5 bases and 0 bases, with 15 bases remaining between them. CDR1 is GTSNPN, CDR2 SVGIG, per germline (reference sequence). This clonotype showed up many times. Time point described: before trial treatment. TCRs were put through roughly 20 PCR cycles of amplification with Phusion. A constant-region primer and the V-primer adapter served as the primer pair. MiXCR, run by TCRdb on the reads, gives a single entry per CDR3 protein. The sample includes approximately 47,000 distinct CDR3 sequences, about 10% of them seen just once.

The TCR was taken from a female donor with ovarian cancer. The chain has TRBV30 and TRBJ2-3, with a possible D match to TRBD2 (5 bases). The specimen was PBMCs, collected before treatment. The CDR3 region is CAWAQEAASTDTQYF. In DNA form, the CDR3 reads TGTGCCTGGGCCCAGGAAGCGGCTAGCACAGATACGCAGTATTTT.